The source of this TCR beta chain is a study of blood T cell repertoires in COVID-19. TCRdb's table, derived via immunoSEQ multiplex PCR, lists solely in-frame clones and lacks some. The data hold about 370,000 clones, with 80% to 90% observed a single time. The CDR3 loop spans 16 amino acids. CDR1 and CDR2 from the germline V gene are MGHRA and YSYEKL. In the case of this clone: An end of the junction does not agree with germline; a read error may underlie this.

This clonotype originated in a man between 18 and 35 years old who had recovered from COVID-19. Material for sequencing was PBMCs or T cells enriched from blood (not recorded which). The chain couples TRBV4-1 to TRBJ1-5; 11 bases match TRBD1. The CDR3: CASSQDRTGGRQPQHF. The CDR3 DNA reads as TGCGCCAGCAGTCAAGATCGGACAGGGGGCAGGCAGCCCCAGCATTTT.